These 16 T cell receptor beta chains were sequenced from one sample in a study of T cell responses to AZD1222 COVID-19 vaccine. Method: immunoSEQ multiplex PCR; TCRdb's copy keeps in-frame clones and lacks some. The sample lists about 180,000 clones, around 90% occurring once. This material consisted of peripheral blood, taken 28 days after the second AZD1222 dose. These receptor sequences come from an adult who received the AZD1222 COVID-19 vaccine.

The chain is built from TRBV6-2 or TRBV6-3 and TRBJ1-2, with TRBD1 identical over 7 bases. The V gene's germline CDR1 is MNHEY and CDR2 SVGEGT. The CDR3 covers 13 residues. J lost 6 bases, V lost 6 bases, and 7 bases had no gene match. CDR3 sequence: CASSFIDRDGYTF. In DNA, the CDR3 is TGTGCCAGCAGCTTCATTGACAGGGATGGCTACACCTTC.

This chain connects TRBV18 to TRBJ1-3; D uncertain. The germline CDR1 and CDR2 sequences are KGHSH and LQKENI. The CDR3 is 16 amino acids. Trimming cost V 2 bases and J 0 bases, with 11 bases left between them. The DNA of the CDR3 is TGTGCCAGCTCACCATTCGCGGATAACTCTGGAAACACCATATATTTT. It specifies CASSPFADNSGNTIYF. Full variable domain (remainder filled in from reference TRBV18 and TRBJ1-3): NAGVMQNPRHLVRRRGQEARLRCSPMKGHSHVYWYRQLPEEGLKFMVYLQKENIIDESGMPKERFSAEFPKEGPSILRIQQVVRGDSAAYFCASSPFADNSGNTIYFGEGSWLTVV.

V usage is TRBV7-9 and J usage is TRBJ2-5; TRBD1 agrees at 7 bases. This CDR3 region has 13 residues. Germline V CDR1 and CDR2: SEHNR, FQNEAQ (reference sequence). Trimming cost V 5 bases and J 3 bases; bases outside gene matches: 3. As DNA, the CDR3 is TGTGCCAGCAGCGACGGGACAGAAGAGACCCAGTACTTC. Encoded protein: CASSDGTEETQYF.

A remark on this clone: Other DNA sequences in this specimen translate into the identical CDR3. This chain uses TRBV18 with TRBJ1-5; D is undetermined. The CDR3 consists of 14 residues. Germline-derived CDR1 and CDR2 are KGHSH and LQKENI. V was trimmed by 2 bases and J by 0 bases, leaving 5 bases between them. CDR3 DNA: TGTGCCAGCTCACCAGGGCGTAGCAATCAGCCCCAGCATTTT. This codes for CASSPGRSNQPQHF.

The gene calls are TRBV11-3 and TRBJ2-5; perhaps D is TRBD1 or TRBD2 (5 bases each). The CDR3 is 18 residues long. Trimming took 0 bases from V and 2 from J, leaving 19 bases between them. Germline V gene lookup returns CDR1 SGHNT and CDR2 YENEEA. For the CDR3, the DNA is TGTGCCAGCAGCTTAGAGGGACCACAGATTGTGGTACAAGAGACCCAGTACTTC. Translated, it gives CASSLEGPQIVVQETQYF.

J is TRBJ2-1 and V is TRBV29-1, with 11 nucleotides matching TRBD2. CDR3 length: 13 residues. CDR1 SQVTM and CDR2 ANQGSEA come from the germline V gene. The V gene end was trimmed by 6 bases and the J gene end by 5 bases; junction bases not matched to a gene: 3. The CDR3 nucleotides read TGCAGCGTCGTAGCGGGAGGGAACAATGAGCAGTTCTTC. This gives the protein CSVVAGGNNEQFF.

The gene calls are TRBV7-2 and TRBJ2-1, with 9 bases aligning to TRBD1. The CDR3 runs to 16 residues. Germline-derived CDR1 and CDR2 are SGHTA and FQGNSA. V lost 1 base to trimming and J lost 1 base; unmatched junction nucleotides: 2. CDR3 coding DNA: TGTGCCAGCAGCTTAGAACAGGGGGCGTCCTACAATGAGCAGTTCTTC. This translates into CASSLEQGASYNEQFF.

This rearrangement joins TRBV9 to TRBJ1-4, with a weak D call TRBD1 (5 bases). The germline V and J ends were trimmed by 0 bases and 4 bases, with 10 bases remaining between them. This CDR3 has 15 residues. CDR1 is SGDLS, CDR2 YYNGEE, per germline. CDR3 amino acids: CASSVVGTFNEKLFF. The CDR3 region has the DNA TGTGCCAGCAGCGTAGTGGGGACCTTTAATGAAAAACTGTTTTTT.

This chain links TRBV5-4 with TRBJ2-5, with D perhaps matching TRBD2 (6 bases). The CDR3 consists of 13 residues. CDR1 is SGHNT, CDR2 YYREEE, per germline (reference sequence). Trimming left V 4 bases short and J 3 bases short, with 10 bases between. This CDR3 is CASSRGWEETQYF. Here the CDR3 DNA reads TGTGCCAGCAGCCGGGGGTGGGAAGAGACCCAGTACTTC. Together with reference TRBV5-4 and TRBJ2-5, the CDR3 gives the full variable domain: ETGVTQSPTHLIKTRGQQVTLRCSSQSGHNTVSWYQQALGQGPQFIFQYYREEENGRGNFPPRFSGLQFPNYSSELNVNALELDDSALYLCASSRGWEETQYFGPGTRLLVL.

In this sample, this clone turned up once. The rearrangement joins TRBV2 to TRBJ1-5; D gene ambiguous. Germline CDR1 SNHLY, CDR2 FYNNEI. V was clipped by 3 bases and J by 7 bases, with 13 bases between them. The CDR3 is 14 residues long. In DNA, the CDR3 is TGTGCCAGCAGTGATTCGAGAAGGGAACAGCCCCAGCATTTT. Translated, it gives CASSDSRREQPQHF.

J is TRBJ1-5 and V is TRBV27, with a weak D call TRBD1 (6 bases). Trimming took 5 bases from V and 0 from J, leaving 11 bases between them. The germline V gene has CDR1 MNHEY and CDR2 SMNVEV (reference sequence). This CDR3 is 15 amino acids long. CDR3 nucleotides: TGTGCCAGCAGTCCGACAGGTTTTAGCAATCAGCCCCAGCATTTT. Translation: CASSPTGFSNQPQHF.

The chain links TRBV3-1 (or the pseudogene TRBV3-2) to TRBJ2-2; possibly TRBD1 or TRBD2 for D (5 bases each). This CDR3 contains 13 residues. Trimming took off 2 bases at V and 7 bases at J, with 8 bases between the two ends. Germline V lookup: CDR1 LGHDT, CDR2 YNNKEL (reference sequence). DNA of the CDR3: TGTGCCAGCAGCCAATGGGACCACGGGGAGCTGTTTTTT. This gives the protein CASSQWDHGELFF.

The chain links TRBV7-8 to TRBJ1-5; TRBD1 might be the D (6 bases). There are 15 residues in the CDR3. Germline V gene sequence: CDR1 SGHVS, CDR2 FQNEAQ. Trimming stripped 7 bases from V and 4 bases from J, with 17 bases between. The CDR3 loop reads CASTLGTLLNQPQHF. CDR3 nucleotides: TGTGCCAGCACCCTCGGGACACTTCTTAATCAGCCCCAGCATTTT.

The V gene is TRBV19, the J gene TRBJ2-3; tentative D call: TRBD1 (6 bases). The germline V gene has CDR1 LNHDA and CDR2 SQIVND (reference sequence). This CDR3 comprises 15 residues. V shed 5 bases and J shed 5 bases, with 17 bases lying between them. The CDR3 DNA sequence: TGTGCCAGTAGTCATCTACAGGGACGCGGAGATACGCAGTATTTT. This encodes CASSHLQGRGDTQYF.

This rearrangement joins TRBV9 to TRBJ2-3; D uncertain. The germline CDR1 and CDR2 sequences are SGDLS and YYNGEE. V was shortened by 0 bases and J by 5 bases, with 13 bases between the two germline ends. The CDR3 totals 15 residues. CDR3 nucleotides: TGTGCCAGCAGCGTAGACCAGAGTGGGATAGATACGCAGTATTTT. Its protein product is CASSVDQSGIDTQYF.

This rearrangement joins TRBV5-4 to TRBJ2-3; TRBD2 matches at 12 bases. This CDR3 spans 18 amino acids. The germline CDR1 and CDR2 sequences are SGHNT and YYREEE (reference sequence). The V segment lost 0 bases and the J segment 4 bases; nucleotides outside the gene matches: 9. The CDR3 protein is CASSLVASGGAFSDTQYF. CDR3 sequence (DNA): TGTGCCAGCAGCTTGGTGGCTAGCGGGGGGGCCTTCTCAGATACGCAGTATTTT.